This is a list of T cell receptor beta chains from one sample in a study of immune cell composition in non-small cell lung cancer. Assay: immunoSEQ multiplex PCR; the TCRdb copy retains only in-frame clones and omits some. The sample has about 730 clones, over 75% seen once. The sequenced material came from non-adjacent lung tissue. These receptors originate from a human donor with non-small cell lung cancer. Each CDR3 is given with its conserved first and last residue. The order of the fields is D gene, V gene, clone size, J gene, CDR3 DNA, CDR3 protein. The D gene is left open where the match is weak. Clone size appears in some rows only: once, few, many, or a class for an expanded clone.

D gene: TRBD1; V gene: TRBV6-1; clone size: -; J gene: TRBJ1-5; CDR3 DNA: TGTGCCAGCAGTGAAGAGGGACAGGTCCTTCAGCCCCAGCATTTT; CDR3 protein: CASSEEGQVLQPQHF
D gene: -; V gene: TRBV5-4; clone size: -; J gene: TRBJ2-2; CDR3 DNA: TGTGCCAGCAGCTTTTCGAACTCTGATCTCGGGGAGCTGTTTTTT; CDR3 protein: CASSFSNSDLGELFF
D gene: TRBD1; V gene: TRBV6-5; clone size: -; J gene: TRBJ1-1; CDR3 DNA: TGTGCCAGCAGTCCGACAGGGAGAAACACTGAAGCTTTCTTT; CDR3 protein: CASSPTGRNTEAFF
D gene: TRBD1; V gene: TRBV5-1; clone size: once; J gene: TRBJ1-1; CDR3 DNA: TGCGCCAGCAGCGTGGGGACAGCGGCTGAAGCTTTCTTT; CDR3 protein: CASSVGTAAEAFF
D gene: TRBD2; V gene: TRBV4-2; clone size: -; J gene: TRBJ2-1; CDR3 DNA: TGTGCCAGCAGCCAAGGGGGGGGTAATGTGGATAATGAGCAGTTCTTC; CDR3 protein: CASSQGGGNVDNEQFF
D gene: TRBD2; V gene: TRBV4-3; clone size: -; J gene: TRBJ2-1; CDR3 DNA: TGCGCCAGCAGCCAAGATAAAGCGGGGGGGTACAATGAGCAGTTCTTC; CDR3 protein: CASSQDKAGGYNEQFF
D gene: -; V gene: TRBV7-9; clone size: once; J gene: TRBJ1-1; CDR3 DNA: TGTGCCAGCAGGGCCCCAGGGTCTGAAGCTTTCTTT; CDR3 protein: CASRAPGSEAFF
D gene: -; V gene: TRBV5-4; clone size: -; J gene: TRBJ2-5; CDR3 DNA: TGTGCCAGCAGTTCCGGGACTGTACAAGAGACCCAGTACTTC; CDR3 protein: CASSSGTVQETQYF
D gene: TRBD1; V gene: TRBV7-9; clone size: -; J gene: TRBJ1-5; CDR3 DNA: TGTGCCAGCAGTGAACAGGGGGAGCCCCAGCATTTT; CDR3 protein: CASSEQGEPQHF
D gene: TRBD2; V gene: TRBV19; clone size: few; J gene: TRBJ2-3; CDR3 DNA: TGTGCCAGTAGCCCCCGGGGGGTGGATACGCAGTATTTT; CDR3 protein: CASSPRGVDTQYF
D gene: TRBD2; V gene: TRBV11-2; clone size: once; J gene: TRBJ2-5; CDR3 DNA: TGTGCCAGCAGCCAGCGGGGGGGGCACCAAGAGACCCAGTACTTC; CDR3 protein: CASSQRGGHQETQYF
D gene: TRBD1; V gene: TRBV7-9; clone size: -; J gene: TRBJ1-4; CDR3 DNA: TGTGCCAGCCAGGGGGCGGAACATGAAAAACTGTTTTTT; CDR3 protein: CASQGAEHEKLFF
D gene: -; V gene: TRBV6-1; clone size: -; J gene: TRBJ2-7; CDR3 DNA: TGTGCCAGCAGTGAAGAATCGATTAGCTCCTACGAGCAGTACTTC; CDR3 protein: CASSEESISSYEQYF
D gene: -; V gene: TRBV2; clone size: -; J gene: TRBJ2-4; CDR3 DNA: TGTGCCAGCAGAAACGGGGGGGGACAGGGTCGGCACATTCAGTACTTC; CDR3 protein: CASRNGGGQGRHIQYF
D gene: -; V gene: TRBV7-6; clone size: once; J gene: TRBJ2-7; CDR3 DNA: TGTGCCAGCAGCCCAGCAGGGGTGAGGGAGCAGTACTTC; CDR3 protein: CASSPAGVREQYF
D gene: -; V gene: TRBV19; clone size: -; J gene: TRBJ1-1; CDR3 DNA: TGTGCCAGTAGTGTCATACGAGGGGGGAACACTGAAGCTTTCTTT; CDR3 protein: CASSVIRGGNTEAFF
D gene: -; V gene: TRBV6-5; clone size: -; J gene: TRBJ1-2; CDR3 DNA: TGTGCCAGCAGCCGTTTGGCAGAAGATAACTATGGCTACACCTTC; CDR3 protein: CASSRLAEDNYGYTF
D gene: -; V gene: TRBV4-3; clone size: -; J gene: TRBJ1-2; CDR3 DNA: TGCGCCAGCAGCCAAGATCTGAGTATTGGCTACACCTTC; CDR3 protein: CASSQDLSIGYTF
D gene: TRBD1; V gene: TRBV11-3; clone size: -; J gene: TRBJ2-1; CDR3 DNA: TGTGCCAGCAGCCCTCAGGGGGCCCATGAGCAGTTCTTC; CDR3 protein: CASSPQGAHEQFF
D gene: TRBD1; V gene: TRBV7-9; clone size: -; J gene: TRBJ2-7; CDR3 DNA: TGTGCCAGCAGCTTAGGGGCAGGGGGCGACGAGCAGTACTTC; CDR3 protein: CASSLGAGGDEQYF
D gene: -; V gene: TRBV9; clone size: -; J gene: TRBJ1-2; CDR3 DNA: TGTGCCAGCAGCGTAGAACCAGGGGTCAACTATGGCTACACCTTC; CDR3 protein: CASSVEPGVNYGYTF
D gene: -; V gene: TRBV6-1; clone size: -; J gene: TRBJ2-3; CDR3 DNA: TGTGCCAGCAGTTCTGACCAGGGAATTGGACAGCAGTATTTT; CDR3 protein: CASSSDQGIGQQYF
D gene: -; V gene: TRBV5-5; clone size: -; J gene: TRBJ1-5; CDR3 DNA: TGTGCCAGCAGCTTGGGGCAGGCCAATCAGCCCCAGCATTTT; CDR3 protein: CASSLGQANQPQHF
D gene: TRBD1; V gene: TRBV4-3; clone size: -; J gene: TRBJ1-4; CDR3 DNA: TGCGCCAGCAGCCAGGACAGGGCTAATGAAAAACTGTTTTTT; CDR3 protein: CASSQDRANEKLFF